This TCR beta chain was sequenced for a study of blood T cells in healthy people across ages. Whenever a sample was processed, at least 7 million PBMCs were isolated. This clonotype has just a few counts. Alongside a J-beta primer mix, a sample-barcoded 5' primer served in a second PCR lasting about 7 to 11 cycles. From the 5' RACE reads, TCRdb called clonotypes with MiXCR, one entry per CDR3 protein. The repertoire includes nearly 800,000 distinct CDR3 sequences, around 50% of them detected once, and roughly 26% sits in the top ten. The ends lost 2 bases at V and 0 bases at J; junction bases unmatched: 4. This CDR3 has 16 residues. Germline V gives CDR1 SGHRS, CDR2 YFSETQ.

The sample consisted of blood. The chain couples TRBV5-1 to TRBJ2-7; 11 bases agree with TRBD1. This clonotype was sampled from a man aged 40-55 years in good health. The CDR3 region is CASSLPGTGGSYEQYF. CDR3 sequence (DNA): TGCGCCAGCAGCTTACCCGGGACAGGGGGCTCCTACGAGCAGTACTTC.